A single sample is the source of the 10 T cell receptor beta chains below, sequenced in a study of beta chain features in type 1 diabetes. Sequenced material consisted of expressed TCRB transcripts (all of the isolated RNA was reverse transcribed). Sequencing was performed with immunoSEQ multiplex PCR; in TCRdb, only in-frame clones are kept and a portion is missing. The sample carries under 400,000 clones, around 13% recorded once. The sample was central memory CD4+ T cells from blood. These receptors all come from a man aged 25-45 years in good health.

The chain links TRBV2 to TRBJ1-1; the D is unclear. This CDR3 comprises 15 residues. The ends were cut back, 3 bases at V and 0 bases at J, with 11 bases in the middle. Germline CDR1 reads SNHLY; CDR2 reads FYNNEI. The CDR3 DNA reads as TGTGCCAGCAGTGAGTCTGTCAGGCTGAACACTGAAGCTTTCTTT. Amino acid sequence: CASSESVRLNTEAFF.

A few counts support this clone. As DNA, the CDR3 is TGTGCCAGCAGTGAAAGGCTAGCGGGCACCGGGGAGCTGTTTTTT. As protein: CASSERLAGTGELFF. The V and J genes are TRBV6-1 and TRBJ2-2; TRBD2 aligns across 8 bases. CDR1 is MNHNS, CDR2 SASEGT, per germline. Trimming at V came to 2 bases and at J to 4 bases, leaving 3 bases not matched to a gene. CDR3 length equals 15 residues.

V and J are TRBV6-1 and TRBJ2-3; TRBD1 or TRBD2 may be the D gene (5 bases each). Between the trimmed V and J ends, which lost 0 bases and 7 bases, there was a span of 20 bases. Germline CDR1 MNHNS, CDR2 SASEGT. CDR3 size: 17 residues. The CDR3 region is CASSEASRGSFSYTQYF. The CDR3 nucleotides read TGTGCCAGCAGTGAAGCGAGTCGGGGCTCCTTTTCCTATACGCAGTATTTT.

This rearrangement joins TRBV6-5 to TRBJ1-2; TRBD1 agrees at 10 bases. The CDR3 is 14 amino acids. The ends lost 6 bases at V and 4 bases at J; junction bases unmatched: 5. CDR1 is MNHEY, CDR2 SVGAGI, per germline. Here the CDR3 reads CASRWGQGLYGYTF. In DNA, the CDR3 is TGTGCCAGCAGGTGGGGACAGGGGCTCTATGGCTACACCTTC.

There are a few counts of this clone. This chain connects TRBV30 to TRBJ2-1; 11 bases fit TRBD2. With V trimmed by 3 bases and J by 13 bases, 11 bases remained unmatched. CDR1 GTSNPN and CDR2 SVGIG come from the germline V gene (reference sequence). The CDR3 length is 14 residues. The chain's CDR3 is CAWRRSGTSGAQFF. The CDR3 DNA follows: TGTGCCTGGAGGCGATCCGGGACTAGCGGTGCCCAGTTCTTC.

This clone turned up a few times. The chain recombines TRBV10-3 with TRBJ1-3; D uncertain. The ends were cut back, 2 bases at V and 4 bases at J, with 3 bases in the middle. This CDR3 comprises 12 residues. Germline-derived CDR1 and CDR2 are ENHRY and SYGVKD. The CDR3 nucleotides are TGTGCCATCAGTGAGGTGGGAAACACCATATATTTT. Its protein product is CAISEVGNTIYF.

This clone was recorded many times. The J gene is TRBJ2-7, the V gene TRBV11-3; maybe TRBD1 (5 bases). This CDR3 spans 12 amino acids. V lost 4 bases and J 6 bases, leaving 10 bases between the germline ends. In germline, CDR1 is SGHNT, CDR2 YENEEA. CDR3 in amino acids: CASSSSGSEQYF. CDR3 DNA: TGTGCCAGCAGCTCGTCAGGGTCCGAGCAGTACTTC.

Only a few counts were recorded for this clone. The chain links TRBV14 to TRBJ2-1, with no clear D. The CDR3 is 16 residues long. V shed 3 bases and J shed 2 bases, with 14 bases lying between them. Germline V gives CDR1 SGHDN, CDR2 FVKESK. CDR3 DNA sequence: TGTGCCAGCAGCCATTTCCGGAAAGGGACCTACAATGAGCAGTTCTTC. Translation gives CASSHFRKGTYNEQFF.

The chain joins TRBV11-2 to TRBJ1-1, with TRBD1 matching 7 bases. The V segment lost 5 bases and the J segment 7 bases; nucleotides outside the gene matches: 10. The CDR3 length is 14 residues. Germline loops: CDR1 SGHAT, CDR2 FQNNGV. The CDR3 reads CASSRKGGDSEAFF. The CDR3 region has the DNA TGTGCCAGCAGCCGCAAGGGCGGGGACAGTGAAGCTTTCTTT. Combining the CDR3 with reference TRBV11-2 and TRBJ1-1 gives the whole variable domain EAGVAQSPRYKIIEKRQSVAFWCNPISGHATLYWYQQILGQGPKLLIQFQNNGVVDDSQLPKDRFSAERLKGVDSTLKIQPAKLEDSAVYLCASSRKGGDSEAFFGQGTRLTVV.

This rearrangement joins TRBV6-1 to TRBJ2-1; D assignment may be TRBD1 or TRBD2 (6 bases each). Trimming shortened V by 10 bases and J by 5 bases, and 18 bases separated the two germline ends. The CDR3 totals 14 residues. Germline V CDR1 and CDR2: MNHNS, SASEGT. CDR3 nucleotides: TGTGCCACCAAGTCTAGAGGGGGGAACAATGAGCAGTTCTTC. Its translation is CATKSRGGNNEQFF.